This is a list of T cell receptor beta chains from one sample in a study of memory CD4+ T cells and cytomegalovirus serostatus. Measured with immunoSEQ multiplex PCR; TCRdb has only the in-frame clones, and not every one. Of 50,000 to 65,000 clones in the sample, around 83% were seen once. Specimen: memory CD4+ T cells from blood. The receptors derive from an adult in good health and CMV-seropositive. The CDR3 runs from the conserved cysteine through the conserved F or W.

len	v_gene	CDR3aa
16	TRBV7-2	CASSLFRWGGTDTQYF
13	TRBV10-1	CASSEGLLQPQHF
13	TRBV7-2	CASSFTLQGEQFF
11	TRBV20-1	CSARWRETQYF
13	TRBV10-2	CASHDRLGSPLHF
12	TRBV10-2	CASSESRDGQYF
15	TRBV12-5	CASGFRVTPDSPLHF
16	TRBV18	CASSPAQTGLNTEAFF
16	TRBV5-4	CASSRAGTRRYNEQFF
13	TRBV5-4	CASSDRVQETQYF
14	TRBV7-2	CASTKLPGQGEAFF
13	TRBV29-1	CSVPGALREGYTF
13	TRBV7-2	CASSPQTGQEQFF
15	TRBV6-6	CASSPRQGSSYEQYF
15	TRBV5-6	CASSPLKVTQETQYF
13	TRBV5-6	CASSFGRGHGYTF
16	TRBV29-1	CSVGGAGTGVQETQYF
14	TRBV11-2	CASSIGLANEKLFF
13	TRBV28	CASRQTGLHGYTF
17	TRBV7-2	CASSLSGMTSGANVLTF
15	TRBV7-8	CASSGSGMMNTEAFF
12	TRBV7-7	CASRPTWGEQYF
17	TRBV10-1	CASSESRGGGPYNEQFF
17	TRBV4-3	CASSQGPHGAGGNTIYF